These 13 T cell receptor beta chains were all obtained from the same sample, sequenced in a study of blood T cell repertoires in COVID-19. Clones were sequenced by immunoSEQ multiplex PCR, and TCRdb holds only the in-frame ones, with some missing. The sample consists of 250,000 or so clones, 80% to 90% of them appearing once. The specimen sequenced was peripheral blood. The receptors stem from a woman aged 40 to 50 who had recovered from COVID-19.

The chain recombines TRBV27 with TRBJ1-1, with 12 bases lining up with TRBD1. Looked up from germline, CDR1 is MNHEY and CDR2 is SMNVEV (reference sequence). V dropped 5 bases and J dropped 11; count of bases not matched to a gene: 15. The CDR3 covers 16 residues. DNA for the CDR3: TGTGCCAGCAGTCCAGACACCGGGACAGGGGGCCGTAGGGCTTTCTTT. As protein: CASSPDTGTGGRRAFF.

The chain has TRBV6-5 and TRBJ2-3; TRBD1 matches at 7 bases. V trimming: 6 bases; J trimming: 0 bases; junction bases outside the gene matches: 3. The CDR3 sequence is 14 residues long. Germline CDR1 MNHEY, CDR2 SVGAGI. The CDR3 protein is CASRQGTSTDTQYF. The CDR3 DNA reads TGTGCCAGCAGACAGGGGACAAGCACAGATACGCAGTATTTT.

The V and J genes are TRBV3-1 (or the pseudogene TRBV3-2) and TRBJ2-2, with 12 bases matching TRBD2. There are 18 residues in the CDR3. Trimming removed 3 bases from V and 6 bases from J; junction bases left unmatched: 11. Germline V gene sequence: CDR1 LGHDT, CDR2 YNNKEL (reference sequence). The CDR3: CASSHDHSSGRAPGELFF. As DNA, the CDR3 is TGTGCCAGCAGCCACGACCACTCTAGCGGGAGGGCCCCCGGGGAGCTGTTTTTT.

V gene TRBV28 combines with J gene TRBJ2-3; 10 bases match TRBD2. V was clipped by 5 bases and J by 0 bases; unmatched bases: 11. From germline, CDR1 is MDHEN and CDR2 SYDVKM. The CDR3 loop spans 18 amino acids. The CDR3 bases are TGTGCCAGCAGTCCGTGGAAACTAGCGGGAAGGAGCACAGATACGCAGTATTTT. Translating it yields CASSPWKLAGRSTDTQYF.

This chain joins TRBV2 and TRBJ2-3; D gene ambiguous. This CDR3 is 12 amino acids long. Germline V lookup: CDR1 SNHLY, CDR2 FYNNEI. The V gene lost 4 bases and the J gene lost 8 bases, with 10 bases spanning the gap. The CDR3, as DNA: TGTGCCAGCAGTGGTTCTGTCTCTACGCAGTATTTT. It codes for CASSGSVSTQYF.

This clone was seen only once. The chain uses TRBV11-3 and TRBJ2-2; 8 positions match TRBD2. This CDR3 comprises 16 residues. The V and J ends lost 0 bases and 4 bases, in that order; junction bases with no gene match: 4. The germline CDR1 and CDR2 sequences are SGHNT and YENEEA. The CDR3: CASSLDLAGGTGELFF. CDR3 nucleotides: TGTGCCAGCAGCTTAGATTTGGCGGGAGGCACCGGGGAGCTGTTTTTT.

J is TRBJ2-7 and V is TRBV5-1, with 9 nucleotides matching TRBD1. Germline loops: CDR1 SGHRS, CDR2 YFSETQ. J gave up 6 bases and V 4 bases, and 8 bases lay outside the gene matches. This CDR3 region has 14 residues. DNA for the CDR3: TGCGCCAGCAGCCCCGGGACAGGGAGGGTCGAGCAGTACTTC. Its translation: CASSPGTGRVEQYF.

The genes are TRBV5-1 and TRBJ1-5, with D possibly TRBD1 on 5 matching bases. This CDR3 is built from 15 residues. Germline loops: CDR1 SGHRS, CDR2 YFSETQ. Trimming stripped 5 bases from V and 5 bases from J, with 17 bases between. The CDR3, as DNA: TGCGCCAGCAGTCGTGACCCGGGACTCGATCAGCCCCAGCATTTT. It yields the protein CASSRDPGLDQPQHF.

The chain employs TRBV3-1 (or the pseudogene TRBV3-2) and TRBJ1-1, with a weak D call TRBD1 (5 bases). Between the trimmed V and J ends, which lost 7 bases and 2 bases, there was a span of 17 bases. CDR3 length equals 15 residues. The germline gives CDR1 LGHDT, CDR2 YNNKEL (reference sequence). The CDR3 DNA follows: TGTGCCAGCACCACATTTTCAGGGTCCAACACTGAAGCTTTCTTT. Its protein product is CASTTFSGSNTEAFF.

The chain employs TRBV12-3 or TRBV12-4 and TRBJ1-1; the D is unclear. Trimming took 3 bases from V and 7 from J, leaving 12 bases between them. The CDR3 extends over 13 amino acids. As DNA, the CDR3 is TGTGCCAGCAGTTTGCGAGGGCGTGTTGAAGCTTTCTTT. It codes for CASSLRGRVEAFF.

The rearrangement links TRBV4-3 to TRBJ2-7; unclear D gene. This CDR3 has 15 amino acids. Germline loops: CDR1 LGHNA, CDR2 YSLEER. The V and J ends lost 2 bases and 0 bases respectively, with 11 bases between them. The CDR3: CASSQRLGSSYEQYV. CDR3 in DNA: TGCGCCAGCAGCCAACGACTGGGTAGCTCCTACGAGCAGTACGTC.

The chain is built from TRBV9 and TRBJ2-2, with D possibly matching TRBD2 (6 bases). V dropped 3 bases and J dropped 5 bases, with 14 bases sitting between them. Germline V CDR1 and CDR2: SGDLS, YYNGEE. The CDR3 contains 15 residues. The CDR3 nucleotides read TGTGCCAGCAGCGGAAGACAAGGGACTACCGGGGAGCTGTTTTTT. It codes for CASSGRQGTTGELFF.

This chain links TRBV20-1 with TRBJ2-3; the D gene is possibly TRBD2 (5 bases). The germline V and J ends were trimmed by 3 bases and 3 bases, with 13 bases remaining between them. This CDR3 region has 14 residues. CDR1 and CDR2 (germline): DFQATT, SNEGSKA (reference sequence). The CDR3 bases are TGCAGTGCTAGTCTGACTACGGTAACAGATACGCAGTATTTT. Protein: CSASLTTVTDTQYF.